This TCR beta chain was observed in a study of spatial heterogeneity in lung cancer. Looking at the study overall: The library had UMIs, and each TCR and UMI pair averaged more than ten raw reads.

This clonotype appeared many times. V dropped 7 bases and J dropped 0; count of bases not matched to a gene: 6. The CDR3 loop spans 15 amino acids. Germline V gene data show CDR1 as SQVTM and CDR2 as ANQGSEA. As for time point: sample taken at primary tumor resection. A total of over 70 untreated early-stage non-small cell lung cancer patients served as donors. Each CDR3 protein is one row after TCRdb ran MiXCR on the 5' RACE reads. Found here are about 11,000 distinct CDR3 sequences, about 4% of them singletons; the top ten hold 40% to 60%. The origin of this receptor is a female donor with early-stage non-small cell lung cancer. This chain links TRBV29-1 with TRBJ2-2; 9 nucleotides match TRBD1. Sequenced here: PBMCs, sampled at surgery. This CDR3 reads CSAVDRGANTGELFF. In nucleotides, the CDR3 is TGCAGCGCCGTCGACAGGGGGGCGAACACCGGGGAGCTGTTTTTT.